This TCR beta chain was captured by sequencing in a study of shared clonotypes between healthy human individuals. Study-wide results and limits: Measured sharing among donors was expected to vary with sequencing depth.

V lost 6 bases and J 5 bases, leaving 5 bases between the germline ends. Germline-derived CDR1 and CDR2 are SNHLY and FYNNEI. This CDR3 comprises 11 residues. Naive CD8 cells, CD45RO-negative and positively selected for CCR7, excluded terminally differentiated effector memory CD45RA+ cells. Sequenced by immunoSEQ multiplex PCR; TCRdb stores in-frame clones only, minus some. The sample shows about 2 million clones, approximately 94% of them seen only once. About this clone itself: Its antigen is as yet unknown.

The receptor was isolated from a man younger than 35 in good health. Sequences were obtained from naive CD8+ T cells sorted from blood. This chain joins TRBV2 and TRBJ2-1; the D is unclear. This CDR3 is CASRTHNEQFF. In DNA form, the CDR3 reads TGTGCCAGCAGGACGCACAATGAGCAGTTCTTC. The whole variable domain, remainder taken from reference TRBV2 and TRBJ2-1, is EPEVTQTPSHQVTQMGQEVILRCVPISNHLYFYWYRQILGQKVEFLVSFYNNEISEKSEIFDDQFSVERPDGSNFTLKIRSTKLEDSAMYFCASRTHNEQFFGPGTRLTVL.